This record concerns one T cell receptor (beta chain) sequence. The CDR3 extends over 14 amino acids. Germline-derived CDR1 and CDR2 are LGHDT and YNNKEL (reference sequence). V dropped 0 bases and J dropped 1 base, with 6 bases sitting between them. In the original processing: Nucleated cell number was recorded as an estimate derived from reference gene primer amplification. TCRdb's copy holds only in-frame clones and misses some; the assay was immunoSEQ multiplex PCR. For V, J and clone size, that table is used; D and trimming come from the DNA. The sample includes approximately 190,000 clones, around four fifths of them seen just once. This sample was included in a study of blood T cell repertoires in COVID-19. Looking at the study overall: There were acute and convalescent COVID-19 samples, and they came from the United States, Italy and Spain. Nucleic acid was either cDNA or gDNA, and it came from T cells, B-cell-depleted T cells, or PBMCs.

The sample comprised peripheral blood. This chain joins TRBV3-1 (or the pseudogene TRBV3-2) and TRBJ1-1; no reliable D call. This receptor was obtained from a man aged 30 to 45 with active or convalescent COVID-19. CDR3 nucleotide sequence: TGTGCCAGCAGCCAAGAACGAGGGAACACTGAAGCTTTCTTT. Encoded protein: CASSQERGNTEAFF.